This TCR beta chain is drawn from a study of CD8 T cells in Susac syndrome. cDNA came from around 0.54 to 1 ug RNA primed by random hexamers. TCRdb re-called the immunoSEQ multiplex PCR reads with MiXCR, one entry per CDR3 protein. This sample carries about 200,000 distinct CDR3 sequences, roughly 90% of them seen once, and the ten largest clones take around 0.079%. Concerning this clonotype itself: What it recognizes is unknown.

Findings and limits, study-wide: The study conceded that its TCR sequencing and HLA analysis involved relatively few individuals.

The sample comprised CD4+ T cells from PBMCs. The clonotype was recovered from a human donor with Susac syndrome.

CDR3 sequence (DNA): TGTGCCAGCAGCCATCAGGACAGGCCCAATCAGCCCCAGCATTTT. This gives the protein CASSHQDRPNQPQHF. The rearrangement uses TRBV5-4 and TRBJ1-5; 7 bases fit TRBD1. Germline CDR1 SGHNT, CDR2 YYREEE (reference sequence). Losses at the gene ends were 4 bases for V and 3 bases for J; bases not matched to a gene: 7. This CDR3 is 15 amino acids long.